This T cell receptor (beta chain) was observed in a study of T cell responses to AZD1222 COVID-19 vaccine. Overall study context: Whether given at about 4 or about 12 weeks, second doses were pooled. Notes on the study in general: Only a handful of people who got AZD1222 tested seropositive at baseline.

Regarding this clone: Its antigen is still unknown. One end of the junction fails to match germline, which may point to a read error.

Per germline, CDR1 GTSNPN and CDR2 SVGIG (reference sequence). This CDR3 spans 12 amino acids. Data came from immunoSEQ multiplex PCR; TCRdb stores just in-frame clones and leaves some out. The sample lists about 140,000 clones, 85% to 90% occurring once. Sequencing used peripheral blood, obtained on day 0 of AZD1222 vaccination. The rearrangement joins TRBV30 to TRBJ1-2; 8 nucleotides agree with TRBD1. This clonotype was sampled from an adult in good health. In nucleotides, the CDR3 is TGTGCCTCACAAAGCGGGACAGGCACGTACAACTTC. Its protein product is CASQSGTGTYNF.